The rows below give T cell receptor beta chains drawn from one sample of a study of PD-L1 blockade in urothelial cancer. Sequencing used immunoSEQ multiplex PCR; TCRdb keeps in-frame clones, though not all of them. The sample records roughly 76,000 clones, more than 85% being singletons. The sample consisted of PBMCs, taken around atezolizumab (anti-PD-L1) treatment. The receptors here all came from an elderly woman with urothelial cancer. Both conserved end residues are part of each CDR3. A D gene is named only where the DNA matches it firmly. The size entry is marked missing in some rows and otherwise reads once, few, many or a size class.

J gene | D gene | V gene | CDR3 length | clone size | CDR3 DNA | CDR3 protein
TRBJ1-1 | NA | TRBV20-1 | 11 | once | TGCAGTGCTGAGGCCTACACTGAAGCTTTCTTT | CSAEAYTEAFF
TRBJ2-5 | NA | TRBV6-6 | 12 | NA | TGTGCCAGCAACCAAGCGGGAGAGACCCAGTACTTC | CASNQAGETQYF
TRBJ2-1 | NA | TRBV19 | 15 | NA | TGTGCCAGTAGTACGAGACTAGGCTCCTACAATGAGCAGTTCTTC | CASSTRLGSYNEQFF
TRBJ1-1 | NA | TRBV14 | 13 | NA | TGTGCCAGCAGCCAACAGGCTCGGACTGAAGCTTTCTTT | CASSQQARTEAFF
TRBJ1-3 | NA | TRBV19 | 14 | NA | TGTGCCAGTAGTATTAGGCAGGGAACGAACACCATATATTTT | CASSIRQGTNTIYF
TRBJ2-1 | TRBD2 | TRBV5-1 | 15 | once | TGCGCCAGCACCCCGGCGGTAGCGGGAGCTAGTGAGCAGTTCTTC | CASTPAVAGASEQFF
TRBJ1-5 | TRBD1 | TRBV30 | 14 | NA | TGTGCCTGGAGTGTAGTGACAGGGGGACAGCCCCAGCATTTT | CAWSVVTGGQPQHF
TRBJ1-1 | NA | TRBV18 | 16 | once | TGTGCCAGCTCACTCAGGGCGGCGGTGGCGAACACTGAAGCTTTCTTT | CASSLRAAVANTEAFF
TRBJ1-5 | NA | TRBV7-9 | 13 | NA | TGTGCCAGCAGCTTAATTACAGGGCAGCCCCAGCATTTT | CASSLITGQPQHF
TRBJ2-5 | NA | TRBV4-1 | 16 | once | TGCGCCAGCAGCCCTTCGCCTGGGAGAGCGCGGGAGACCCAGTACTTC | CASSPSPGRARETQYF
TRBJ2-7 | TRBD1 | TRBV4-2 | 15 | NA | TGTGCCAGCAGCCAAGAAGGGACAGGGACTCGCGAGCAGTACTTC | CASSQEGTGTREQYF
TRBJ1-2 | TRBD1 | TRBV28 | 13 | NA | TGTGCCAGCAGGGGACAGGGAGTGAGTAGCTACACCTTC | CASRGQGVSSYTF
TRBJ2-1 | NA | TRBV5-1 | 18 | once | TGCGCCAGCAGCTCCCTCCCTGGGGGCAGCGCGGATTACAATGAGCAGTTCTTC | CASSSLPGGSADYNEQFF
TRBJ2-1 | TRBD2 | TRBV30 | 14 | NA | TGTGCCTGGAGTCGACTAGCGGGAGTTGCTGAGCAGTTCTTC | CAWSRLAGVAEQFF
TRBJ1-2 | TRBD1 | TRBV2 | 15 | NA | TGTGCCAGCAGATTCTCCGGGACAGGGAACTATGGCTACACCTTC | CASRFSGTGNYGYTF
TRBJ2-4 | NA | TRBV7-9 | 13 | few | TGTGCCAGCAGCTTGGAGGGTGTTAACATTCAGTACTTC | CASSLEGVNIQYF
TRBJ1-5 | NA | TRBV28 | 15 | NA | TGTGCCAGCAGCCCATCAGGGGCGCGGGCCCAGCCCCAGCATTTT | CASSPSGARAQPQHF
TRBJ2-3 | TRBD1 | TRBV11-2 | 19 | NA | TGTGCCAGCAGCTACCTACGGACAGGGGGCGGGGGGAACACAGATACGCAGTATTTT | CASSYLRTGGGGNTDTQYF
TRBJ2-1 | TRBD2 | TRBV9 | 15 | NA | TGTGCCAGCAGCCCAGGGACTAGCGGGTACAATGAGCAGTTCTTC | CASSPGTSGYNEQFF
TRBJ2-7 | TRBD1 | TRBV10-1 | 13 | NA | TGCGCCAGCAGTGATGGACAGGGGTACGAGCAGTACTTC | CASSDGQGYEQYF
TRBJ2-7 | TRBD2 | TRBV10-3 | 15 | NA | TGTGCCATCAGTGAGGTGACTAGCGGGAGCTACGAGCAGTACTTC | CAISEVTSGSYEQYF
TRBJ2-5 | NA | TRBV5-1 | 15 | NA | TGCGCCAGCAGCTTGACTAGTACGGGCCAAGAGACCCAGTACTTC | CASSLTSTGQETQYF
TRBJ2-2 | TRBD2 | TRBV9 | 16 | NA | TGTGCCAGCAGCGTAGGGACTAGCGGGAACACCGGGGAGCTGTTTTTT | CASSVGTSGNTGELFF
TRBJ1-1 | NA | TRBV2 | 13 | NA | TGTGCCAGCGCTACGGAGGGGAGGTCTGAAGCTTTCTTT | CASATEGRSEAFF
TRBJ1-1 | NA | TRBV27 | 15 | NA | TGTGCCAGCAGTTTTGGGCGGGGGGGGAGGACTGAAGCTTTCTTT | CASSFGRGGRTEAFF
TRBJ1-5 | NA | TRBV28 | 16 | NA | TGTGCCAGCAGTTTACCCACGTCAGGGGGCAATCAGCCCCAGCATTTT | CASSLPTSGGNQPQHF
TRBJ1-1 | TRBD1 | TRBV9 | 16 | NA | TGTGCCAGCAGCCTCGGGACAGGGGGGGAGAACACTGAAGCTTTCTTT | CASSLGTGGENTEAFF
TRBJ2-5 | NA | TRBV5-1 | 13 | NA | TGCGCCAGCTCCCGGGGGAGAGGAGAGACCCAGTACTTC | CASSRGRGETQYF
TRBJ2-1 | TRBD2 | TRBV9 | 15 | once | TGTGCCAGCAGCGCGGGACTAGCGGGTTACAATGAGCAGTTCTTC | CASSAGLAGYNEQFF
TRBJ1-2 | NA | TRBV5-1 | 16 | NA | TGCGCCAGCAGCTTGGATCTGGGGCCCTCTAACTATGGCTACACCTTC | CASSLDLGPSNYGYTF
TRBJ2-7 | NA | TRBV14 | 11 | NA | TGTGCCAGCAGCCAAGTCTCCGAGCAGTACTTC | CASSQVSEQYF
TRBJ2-5 | TRBD2 | TRBV6-5 | 15 | NA | TGTGCCAGCACTCGACTAGCGGGAGGGCAAGAGACCCAGTACTTC | CASTRLAGGQETQYF
TRBJ1-2 | TRBD1 | TRBV29-1 | 15 | NA | TGCAGCGCAGAAGAACAGGGGGCGGCGGACTATGGCTACACCTTC | CSAEEQGAADYGYTF
TRBJ2-4 | TRBD1 | TRBV28 | 14 | NA | TGTGCCAGCAGCCTGGGACAGCCTAAAAACATTCAGTACTTC | CASSLGQPKNIQYF
TRBJ1-1 | TRBD1 | TRBV7-2 | 15 | once | TGTGCCAGCAGCATCTCGACAGGGACGAACACTGAAGCTTTCTTT | CASSISTGTNTEAFF
TRBJ2-2 | NA | TRBV15 | 16 | once | TGTGCCACCATAAGGGGGATGACGGACTACACCGGGGAGCTGTTTTTT | CATIRGMTDYTGELFF
TRBJ1-2 | TRBD1 | TRBV18 | 20 | NA | TGTGCCAGCTCACCACCTAACGGTGGCAGGGGGATGTTGATTCACTATGGCTACACCTTC | CASSPPNGGRGMLIHYGYTF
TRBJ2-7 | TRBD2 | TRBV2 | 15 | NA | TGTGCCAGCAGTGAGGGGACTAGCGTCACCTACGAGCAGTACTTC | CASSEGTSVTYEQYF
TRBJ2-1 | TRBD2 | TRBV5-6 | 17 | once | TGTGCCAGCAGCTCCTCGGAGCGGGGCCTACCCTACAATGAGCAGTTCTTC | CASSSSERGLPYNEQFF
TRBJ1-5 | TRBD1 | TRBV6-4 | 17 | few | TGTGCCAGCAGTGAATATGAGAAACAGGGGGCGCGGCAGCCCCAGCATTTT | CASSEYEKQGARQPQHF
TRBJ1-1 | TRBD1 | TRBV19 | 17 | NA | TGTGCCAGTAGTAAAAGACACATGACAGGGATGAACACTGAAGCTTTCTTT | CASSKRHMTGMNTEAFF
TRBJ2-3 | NA | TRBV29-1 | 13 | NA | TGCAGCGTGATAAGCGGGAGCACAGATACGCAGTATTTT | CSVISGSTDTQYF
TRBJ2-3 | NA | TRBV11-1 | 18 | NA | TGTGCCAGCAGCTTGAGGGGGGGGACACATCTCCGCTGGGATACGCAGTATTTT | CASSLRGGTHLRWDTQYF
TRBJ2-7 | NA | TRBV7-9 | 13 | NA | TGTGCCAGCAGGGTAAGCGGCCCCTACGAGCAGTACTTC | CASRVSGPYEQYF
TRBJ2-3 | TRBD2 | TRBV5-1 | 17 | NA | TGCGCCAGCAGCACGGGGACTAGCGGGGCACACACAGATACGCAGTATTTT | CASSTGTSGAHTDTQYF
TRBJ1-5 | TRBD1 | TRBV15 | 14 | NA | TGTGCCACCAGCACCGGACAGGGAAATCAGCCCCAGCATTTT | CATSTGQGNQPQHF
TRBJ2-6 | TRBD1 | TRBV11-1 | 17 | NA | TGTGCCAGCAGCGTCCGGGACAGGGAAACTGGGGCCAACGTCCTGACTTTC | CASSVRDRETGANVLTF
TRBJ2-7 | TRBD2 | TRBV6-5 | 13 | NA | TGTGCCAGCAGTCAAGGACTAGCGGGATGGCAGTACTTC | CASSQGLAGWQYF
TRBJ2-1 | NA | TRBV2 | 13 | NA | TGTGCCAGCAGTATCGAGACTAGTAATGAGCAGTTCTTC | CASSIETSNEQFF